The source of this TCR beta chain is a study of blood T cell repertoires in COVID-19. Study-wide context: The United States, Italy and Spain were the sources of the acute and convalescent COVID-19 samples. Sources were T cells, B-cell-depleted T cells, or PBMCs; the material itself was cDNA or gDNA.

V lost 1 base and J lost 7; bases outside the gene matches: 7. Per the germline V gene, CDR1 is MNHNS and CDR2 is SASEGT. CDR3 length equals 16 residues. This clone was counted a few times. As processed by the authors: Estimated nucleated cell counts came from reference gene primer amplification. Clones were read by immunoSEQ multiplex PCR, and TCRdb kept only the in-frame ones, dropping some. That table gives V, J and clone size, and the DNA gave D and trimming. Of under 150,000 clones listed, 65% to 90% are singletons. The chain has TRBV6-1 and TRBJ1-2; 12 bases agree with TRBD1. The sequenced sample consisted of peripheral blood. The sequence derives from an elderly man with acute or convalescent COVID-19. The CDR3 is CASSEGRDRGRGGYTF. For the CDR3, the DNA is TGTGCCAGCAGTGAAGGAAGGGACAGGGGGCGCGGTGGCTACACCTTC.